A selection of T cell receptor beta chains follows, all from one sample in a study of blood T cell repertoires in COVID-19. Profiled with immunoSEQ multiplex PCR; TCRdb holds only in-frame clones, not every one. The data contain over 90,000 clones, about 74% of them singletons. The sequencing input was peripheral blood. Source of these receptors: a man aged 70 or older with COVID-19, enrolled during active disease. Each CDR3 is given with its conserved first and last residue. The order of the fields is V gene, CDR3 length, J gene, clone size, D gene, CDR3 DNA, CDR3 protein. The D gene is left open where the match is weak. Clone size appears in some rows only: once, few, many, or a class for an expanded clone.

TRBV24-1	12	TRBJ2-3	.	.	TGTGCCACCAGTGACCAGGGTTTTACGCAGTATTTT	CATSDQGFTQYF
TRBV7-9	16	TRBJ1-5	.	TRBD1	TGTGCCAGCAGTATCGACAGGGCGGCGGGCAATCAGCCCCAGCATTTT	CASSIDRAAGNQPQHF
TRBV30	14	TRBJ1-1	.	.	TGTGCCTGGAGTGTAAAGTACGGGAAAACCTCAATTTTCTTT	CAWSVKYGKTSIFF
TRBV27	16	TRBJ2-1	.	.	TGTGCCAGCAGTTTGGGGGCCATAGAGCCATACAATGAGCAGTTCTTC	CASSLGAIEPYNEQFF
TRBV28	14	TRBJ2-1	.	TRBD2	TGTGCCAGTACGACTAGCGGGATTCTCAATGAGCAGTTCTTC	CASTTSGILNEQFF
TRBV28	14	TRBJ2-2	.	TRBD2	TGTGCCAGCAAACTAGCGCCGAACACCGGGGAGCTGTTTTTT	CASKLAPNTGELFF
TRBV6-5	15	TRBJ2-7	once	TRBD1	TGTGCCAGCAGCGCCGGACAGGGGGCTCTCTACGAGCAGTACTTC	CASSAGQGALYEQYF
TRBV6-2/TRBV6-3	13	TRBJ2-1	once	.	TGTGCCAGCAGTTACGCGGGGACCTATGAGCAGTTCTTC	CASSYAGTYEQFF
TRBV28	14	TRBJ1-1	.	.	TGTGCCACCGGAGGCGGATTAATGAACACTGAAGCTTTCTTT	CATGGGLMNTEAFF
TRBV7-9	14	TRBJ2-7	.	.	TGTGCCAGCAGCTTAACACAGGGAGACAACGAGCAGTACTTC	CASSLTQGDNEQYF
TRBV2	16	TRBJ2-3	.	TRBD2	TGTGCCAGCAGTCCCGGACTAGCGGGACCCCAAGATACGCAGTATTTT	CASSPGLAGPQDTQYF
TRBV6-5	14	TRBJ2-7	many	.	TGTGCCAGCAGTTCCACAGGCATGTCTGCGGAGCAGTACTTC	CASSSTGMSAEQYF
TRBV12-5	15	TRBJ2-2	.	TRBD1	TGTGCTAGTGGTCTCGGACAGGCGAACACCGGGGAGCTGTTTTTT	CASGLGQANTGELFF
TRBV5-1	17	TRBJ2-7	.	TRBD1	TGCGCCAGCAGCTGGGTCCCCACAGGGGGCGCAGGGTACGAGCAGTACTTC	CASSWVPTGGAGYEQYF
TRBV11-2	15	TRBJ2-5	.	TRBD2	TGTGCCAGCAGCTTTGTAGGCAGCGGGGGAGAGACCCAGTACTTC	CASSFVGSGGETQYF
TRBV24-1	13	TRBJ2-5	.	.	TGTGCCACCTCTCCGGGATGGGAAGAGACCCAGTACTTC	CATSPGWEETQYF
TRBV4-2	15	TRBJ2-1	.	.	TGTGCCAGCAGCCAAGATTTCTCCGCGGGGAGTGAGCAGTTCTTC	CASSQDFSAGSEQFF
TRBV7-8	16	TRBJ2-7	.	.	TGTGCCAGCAGCTTAGTGCCAGGGGCCGGCTCCTACGAGCAGTACTTC	CASSLVPGAGSYEQYF
TRBV7-9	15	TRBJ2-3	.	.	TGTGCCAGCAGCTTAGACGGGATGGGTACAGATACGCAGTATTTT	CASSLDGMGTDTQYF
TRBV2	15	TRBJ2-1	.	.	TGTGCCAGCAGTAGCCCGACAGGTGAATTCGATGAGCAGTTCTTC	CASSSPTGEFDEQFF
TRBV29-1	14	TRBJ1-4	few	.	TGCAGCGCCCAAGGTGGGCAGGGAAGAGAAAAACTGTTTTTT	CSAQGGQGREKLFF
TRBV3-1/TRBV3-2	19	TRBJ2-7	.	TRBD2	TGTGCCAGCAGCCAAGATGGGTGGGATGGCGGGAGAACGCCCTACGAGCAGTACTTC	CASSQDGWDGGRTPYEQYF
TRBV4-3	13	TRBJ2-1	.	.	TGCGCCAGCAGCCAAGATCTCTACAATGAGCAGTTCTTC	CASSQDLYNEQFF
TRBV9	16	TRBJ2-2	.	TRBD2	TGTGCCAGCAGCGTTAGCGGGAGGTTGGGTGACGGGGAGCTGTTTTTT	CASSVSGRLGDGELFF
TRBV7-2	16	TRBJ2-5	once	.	TGTGCCAGCAGCTTAAGTCTCGCGACTAGTAAAGAGACCCAGTACTTC	CASSLSLATSKETQYF
TRBV7-9	14	TRBJ2-7	few	.	TGTGCCAGCAGCCCCGGAGGGGTCAACTACGAGCAGTACTTC	CASSPGGVNYEQYF